Each of the 22 T cell receptor beta chains below was sequenced from the same sample in a study of blood T cell repertoires in COVID-19. Assay used: immunoSEQ multiplex PCR; TCRdb lists only in-frame clones, some missing. This table holds hundreds of thousands of clones, 86% found once. The sample was peripheral blood. Every receptor here comes from a woman in her 70s with COVID-19, enrolled during active disease.

V is TRBV5-8 and J is TRBJ2-5; tentative D call: TRBD2 (6 bases). The CDR3 has 16 residues. Germline values: CDR1 SGHTS, CDR2 YDEGEE. Trimming cost V 6 bases and J 5 bases, with 23 bases left between them. In DNA, the CDR3 is TGTGCCAGCACCCTTATGGGACTGATTTCGGGTGAGACCCAGTACTTC. This sequence encodes CASTLMGLISGETQYF.

This chain links TRBV5-1 with TRBJ2-5; 10 nucleotides line up with TRBD1. This CDR3 has 14 amino acids. J lost 5 bases, V lost 6 bases, and 7 bases had no gene match. Germline CDR1 and CDR2: SGHRS and YFSETQ. The chain's CDR3 is CASTAGTGDETQYF. The CDR3 DNA follows: TGCGCCAGCACGGCGGGGACAGGGGACGAGACCCAGTACTTC.

In this sample, this clone turned up once. CDR3 loop: CATSDSEGQYTDTQYF. The CDR3 DNA reads TGTGCCACCAGTGATTCCGAGGGACAGTACACAGATACGCAGTATTTT. The V and J genes are TRBV24-1 and TRBJ2-3; the match to TRBD1 covers 7 bases. In germline, CDR1 is KGHDR, CDR2 SFDVKD. V dropped 2 bases and J dropped 2; count of bases not matched to a gene: 6. This CDR3 is built from 16 residues.

This chain connects TRBV21-1 to TRBJ1-1. TRBV21-1 is given as a pseudogene. This CDR3 has 13 residues. The DNA for the CDR3 is TGTGCCAGCAGCCCGGGGGGGCGGACTGAAGCTTTCTTT. It yields the protein CASSPGGRTEAFF.

The chain recombines TRBV3-1 (or the pseudogene TRBV3-2) with TRBJ1-5; a possible D gene is TRBD1 (5 bases). Trimming pared 1 base from V and 7 bases from J, leaving 11 bases between. CDR1 is LGHDT, CDR2 YNNKEL, per germline (reference sequence). CDR3 size: 14 residues. The CDR3 reads CASSQARGGQPQHF. The CDR3 nucleotides read TGTGCCAGCAGCCAAGCGAGGGGAGGGCAGCCCCAGCATTTT.

The V call is TRBV19, the J call TRBJ2-1, with D perhaps matching TRBD2 (6 bases). This CDR3 contains 13 residues. V was shortened by 6 bases and J by 8 bases, with 14 bases between the two germline ends. In germline, CDR1 is LNHDA, CDR2 SQIVND (reference sequence). The CDR3 nucleotides are TGTGCCAGTAGGGTGCGGGAAAGCGATGAGCAGTTCTTC. Encoded protein: CASRVRESDEQFF.

The J gene is TRBJ1-4, the V gene TRBV6-6; D perhaps matches TRBD1 (6 bases). Germline V gives CDR1 MNHNY, CDR2 SVGAGI (reference sequence). V was trimmed by 4 bases and J by 5 bases, leaving 14 bases between them. The CDR3 is 15 amino acids. The CDR3 nucleotides are TGTGCCAGCAGTTTTACGGGGGGCTCGAATGAAAAACTGTTTTTT. Amino acid sequence: CASSFTGGSNEKLFF.

This chain uses TRBV30 with TRBJ1-2; perhaps TRBD1 as D (6 bases). The V end lost 1 base, the J end lost 2 bases, and 14 bases lay between the germline ends. The germline gives CDR1 GTSNPN, CDR2 SVGIG (reference sequence). CDR3 size: 15 residues. The DNA of the CDR3 is TGTGCCTGGAGTGACTCAGGGGACCCAAACTATGGCTACACCTTC. Translation: CAWSDSGDPNYGYTF.

This clone appeared a few times. The V and J genes are TRBV21-1 and TRBJ2-7; TRBD1, the D gene given by the table, was not confirmed from the DNA. TRBV21-1 is annotated as a pseudogene. The CDR3 consists of 19 residues. The CDR3 spells CASSKTTLSGTGDNYEQYF. DNA for the CDR3: TGTGCCAGCAGCAAGACCACCCTCTCCGGGACAGGGGACAACTACGAGCAGTACTTC.

V is TRBV7-2 and J is TRBJ1-6, with a possible D match to TRBD1 (6 bases). V was trimmed by 6 bases and J by 0 bases, leaving 18 bases between them. The CDR3 is 18 amino acids. Germline CDR1 SGHTA, CDR2 FQGNSA. CDR3 nucleotides: TGTGCCAGCAGTTTACCCCGAGGGGGTCGCTCCTATAATTCACCCCTCCACTTT. Its translation is CASSLPRGGRSYNSPLHF.

DNA for the CDR3: TGTGCCTCCGCAACGGGGACAGGTTCCTACGAGCAGTACTTC. Its protein product is CASATGTGSYEQYF. The genes are TRBV19 and TRBJ2-7; 8 bases match TRBD1. The CDR3 spans 14 residues. The germline CDR1 and CDR2 sequences are LNHDA and SQIVND (reference sequence). The ends lost 11 bases at V and 1 base at J; junction bases unmatched: 10. Combining the CDR3 with reference TRBV19 and TRBJ2-7 gives the whole variable domain DGGITQSPKYLFRKEGQNVTLSCEQNLNHDAMYWYRQDPGQGLRLIYYSQIVNDFQKGDIAEGYSVSREKKESFPLTVTSAQKNPTAFYLCASATGTGSYEQYFGPGTRLTVT.

This chain joins TRBV5-1 and TRBJ2-2; TRBD1 agrees at 10 bases. The CDR3 contains 18 residues. Germline loops: CDR1 SGHRS, CDR2 YFSETQ. V dropped 3 bases and J dropped 2; count of bases not matched to a gene: 10. CDR3 nucleotide sequence: TGCGCCAGCAGCTCGAGACCAGGACAGGGGGGAAACACCGGGGAGCTGTTTTTT. Its protein product is CASSSRPGQGGNTGELFF.

This rearrangement joins TRBV12-3 or TRBV12-4 to TRBJ1-2; D gene uncertain. This CDR3 comprises 13 residues. The V gene lost 7 bases and the J gene lost 8 bases, with 17 bases spanning the gap. The CDR3 spells CASTRTGREGYTF. CDR3 DNA sequence: TGTGCCAGCACCAGGACCGGGCGGGAGGGCTACACCTTC.

V gene TRBV5-1 combines with J gene TRBJ2-3; perhaps TRBD1 as D (5 bases). CDR1 SGHRS and CDR2 YFSETQ come from the germline V gene. V was cut by 1 base and J by 6 bases, with 18 bases left in between. CDR3 length equals 16 residues. In DNA, the CDR3 is TGCGCCAGCAGCTTGACGCCGACAGCGCCAAGGGATACGCAGTATTTT. Its protein is CASSLTPTAPRDTQYF. Variable domain in full (rest from reference TRBV5-1 and TRBJ2-3): KAGVTQTPRYLIKTRGQQVTLSCSPISGHRSVSWYQQTPGQGLQFLFEYFSETQRNKGNFPGRFSGRQFSNSRSEMNVSTLELGDSALYLCASSLTPTAPRDTQYFGPGTRLTVL.

This rearrangement joins TRBV9 to TRBJ2-3; the match to TRBD1 covers 9 bases. Germline CDR1 reads SGDLS; CDR2 reads YYNGEE. The CDR3 length is 16 residues. V shed 3 bases and J 2 bases; nucleotides not matched to a gene: 7. For the CDR3, the DNA is TGTGCCAGCAGCGCAGACCGGGACAGGGCCACAGATACGCAGTATTTT. Translating gives CASSADRDRATDTQYF.

V and J are TRBV18 and TRBJ2-7, with D tentatively TRBD1 (6 bases). The CDR3 length is 13 residues. In germline, CDR1 is KGHSH, CDR2 LQKENI. Deletions cut 5 bases from V and 3 bases from J, with 11 bases between. In DNA form, the CDR3 reads TGTGCCAGCTCATCCGACAGGAACTACGAGCAGTACTTC. Its protein product is CASSSDRNYEQYF.

J is TRBJ1-6 and V is TRBV30; TRBD1 matches 7 bases. V dropped 0 bases and J dropped 6; count of bases not matched to a gene: 8. Germline loops: CDR1 GTSNPN, CDR2 SVGIG (reference sequence). The length of the CDR3 is 16 residues. In DNA form, the CDR3 reads TGTGCCTGGAGTGTACCACCGGGACAGATTAATTCACCCCTCCACTTT. Translation gives CAWSVPPGQINSPLHF.

The chain couples TRBV5-6 to TRBJ1-6, with TRBD1 identical over 8 bases. The V and J ends lost 5 bases and 9 bases, in that order; junction bases with no gene match: 7. The germline CDR1 and CDR2 sequences are SGHDT and YYEEEE. CDR3 size: 14 residues. CDR3 protein: CASRVQGVPSPLHF. The CDR3 DNA follows: TGTGCCAGCAGGGTACAGGGGGTACCTTCACCCCTCCACTTT.

The J gene is TRBJ1-4, the V gene TRBV30; D remains unclear. The CDR3 sequence is 12 residues long. Germline CDR1 is GTSNPN and CDR2 is SVGIG (reference sequence). Trimming left V 0 bases short and J 7 bases short, with 6 bases between. As DNA, the CDR3 is TGTGCCTGGAGTGTAAGGAGTGAAAAACTGTTTTTT. This sequence encodes CAWSVRSEKLFF.

The chain employs TRBV7-2 and TRBJ1-5; D is unresolved. Germline CDR1 reads SGHTA; CDR2 reads FQGNSA. This CDR3 region has 13 residues. V lost 3 bases, J lost 0 bases, and 3 bases lay in between. CDR3 nucleotide sequence: TGTGCCAGCAGCTTTATTAGCAATCAGCCCCAGCATTTT. Its protein is CASSFISNQPQHF.

The rearrangement uses TRBV18 and TRBJ2-6, with D unclear. This CDR3 has 16 amino acids. Trimming stripped 1 base from V and 0 bases from J, with 7 bases between. Germline values: CDR1 KGHSH, CDR2 LQKENI. The CDR3 DNA sequence: TGTGCCAGCTCACCACGTGCTATCTCTGGGGCCAACGTCCTGACTTTC. The encoded protein is CASSPRAISGANVLTF.

The V gene is TRBV14, the J gene TRBJ1-2, with 9 bases lining up with TRBD1. This CDR3 has 15 amino acids. The V segment lost 2 bases and the J segment 1 base; nucleotides outside the gene matches: 2. The V gene's germline CDR1 is SGHDN and CDR2 FVKESK. CDR3: CASSQWTGVNYGYTF. As DNA, the CDR3 is TGTGCCAGCAGCCAATGGACAGGGGTTAACTATGGCTACACCTTC.